This TCR beta chain was identified during a study of cytotoxic CD8 clonotypes in ibrutinib-treated CLL. Assay used: immunoSEQ multiplex PCR; TCRdb lists only in-frame clones, some missing. The table includes over 200,000 clones, around 75% detected once. This clone has more than one count but fewer than ten. The CDR3 contains 11 residues. Trimming took off 2 bases at V and 4 bases at J, with 5 bases between the two ends. Germline V gives CDR1 GTSNPN, CDR2 SVGIG (reference sequence). This TCR was sampled from a human donor with chronic lymphocytic leukemia. This rearrangement joins TRBV30 to TRBJ1-2; possible D gene TRBD1, 5 bases. Source: PBMCs, taken after 12 months of ibrutinib treatment. CDR3 DNA sequence: TGTGCCTGGAGTAGGGGCTATGGCTACACCTTC. Translation gives CAWSRGYGYTF.